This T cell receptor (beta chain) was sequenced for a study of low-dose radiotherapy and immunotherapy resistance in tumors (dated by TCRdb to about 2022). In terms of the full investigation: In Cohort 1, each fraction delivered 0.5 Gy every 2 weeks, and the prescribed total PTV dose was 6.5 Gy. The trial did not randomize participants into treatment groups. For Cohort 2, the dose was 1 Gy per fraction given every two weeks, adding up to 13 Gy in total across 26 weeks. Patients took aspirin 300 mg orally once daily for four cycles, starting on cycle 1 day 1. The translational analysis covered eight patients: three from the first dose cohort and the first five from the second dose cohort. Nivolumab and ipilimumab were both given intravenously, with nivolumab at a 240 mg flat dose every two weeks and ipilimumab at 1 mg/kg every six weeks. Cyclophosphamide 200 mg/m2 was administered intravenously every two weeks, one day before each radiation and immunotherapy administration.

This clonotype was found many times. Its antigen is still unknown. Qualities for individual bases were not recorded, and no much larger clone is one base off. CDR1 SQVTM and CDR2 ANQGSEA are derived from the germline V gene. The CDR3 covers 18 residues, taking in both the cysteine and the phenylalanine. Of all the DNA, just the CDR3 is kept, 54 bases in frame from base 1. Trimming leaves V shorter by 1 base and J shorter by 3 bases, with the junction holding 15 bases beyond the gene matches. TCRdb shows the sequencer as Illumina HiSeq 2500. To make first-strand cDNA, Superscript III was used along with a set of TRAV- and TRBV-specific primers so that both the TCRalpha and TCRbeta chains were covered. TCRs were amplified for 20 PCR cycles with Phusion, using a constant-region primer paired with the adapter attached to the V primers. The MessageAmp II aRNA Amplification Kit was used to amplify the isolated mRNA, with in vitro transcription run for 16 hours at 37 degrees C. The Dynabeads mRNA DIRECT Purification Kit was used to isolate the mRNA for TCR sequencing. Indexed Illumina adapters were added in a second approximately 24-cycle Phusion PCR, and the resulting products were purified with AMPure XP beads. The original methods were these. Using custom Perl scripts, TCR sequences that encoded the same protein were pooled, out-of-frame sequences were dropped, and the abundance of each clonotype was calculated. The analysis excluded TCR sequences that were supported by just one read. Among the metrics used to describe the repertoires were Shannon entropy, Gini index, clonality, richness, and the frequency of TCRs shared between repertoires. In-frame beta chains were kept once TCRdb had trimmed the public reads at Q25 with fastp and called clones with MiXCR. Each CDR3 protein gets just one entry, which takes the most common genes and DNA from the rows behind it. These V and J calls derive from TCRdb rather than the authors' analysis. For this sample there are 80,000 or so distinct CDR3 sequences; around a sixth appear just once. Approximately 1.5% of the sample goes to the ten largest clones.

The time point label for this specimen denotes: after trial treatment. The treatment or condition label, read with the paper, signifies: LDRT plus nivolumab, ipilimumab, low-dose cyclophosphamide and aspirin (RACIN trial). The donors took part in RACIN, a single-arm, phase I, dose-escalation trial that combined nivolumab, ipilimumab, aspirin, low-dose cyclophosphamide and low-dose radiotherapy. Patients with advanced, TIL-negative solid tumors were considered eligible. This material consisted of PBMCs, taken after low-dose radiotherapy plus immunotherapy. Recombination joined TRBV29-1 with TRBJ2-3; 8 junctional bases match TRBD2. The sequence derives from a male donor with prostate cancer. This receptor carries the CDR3 CSVEAALRRSGGTDTQYF. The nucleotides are TGCAGCGTTGAAGCGGCGCTAAGAAGGTCGGGGGGGACAGATACGCAGTATTTT.